This T cell receptor beta chain was sequenced in a study of patients and donors after allogeneic stem cell transplantation. TCRdb itself ran the RT-PCR reads through MiXCR, one entry per CDR3 protein. The sample contains 200,000 to 250,000 distinct CDR3 sequences, 38% of which appear only once. V trimming: 6 bases; J trimming: 2 bases; junction bases outside the gene matches: 7. Germline V gene data show CDR1 as KGHDR and CDR2 as SFDVKD. The CDR3 is 16 amino acids. The sample holds a few counts of this clonotype. The TCR was taken from a human donor who was either an allogeneic HSCT recipient or a stem cell or donor lymphocyte infusion donor (not recorded which). It is not recorded whose cells these are; they may come from a transplant donor. Sequencing was performed on blood, either unsorted or a sorted T cell fraction (not recorded which). The rearrangement joins TRBV24-1 to TRBJ2-5, with 11 bases lining up with TRBD1. This CDR3 reads CATSYGGTGGQETQYF. The CDR3 nucleotides are TGTGCCACCAGTTACGGAGGGACAGGGGGTCAAGAGACCCAGTACTTC.